A single sample is the source of the 30 T cell receptor beta chains below, sequenced in a study of human T cells and chemical hapten exposure. The time point was: patch test 1, 2 weeks after DPC sensitization. Treatment here: therapeutic diphenylcyclopropenone sensitization with weekly scalp DPC. One entry per CDR3 protein results from TCRdb running MiXCR on the RACE reads. The repertoire has roughly 380,000 distinct CDR3 sequences, approximately 4.4% of them found once; the top ten carry around 2.3%. Sequenced here: whole blood, sampled in connection with sensitization to the hapten diphenylcyclopropenone (DPC). These receptors came from a woman aged 50 to 65 with alopecia areata. Some clones in this sample may be carry-over from other donors' samples.

This clonotype was picked up many times. J is TRBJ2-7 and V is TRBV29-1; 8 bases align to TRBD1. From germline, CDR1 is SQVTM and CDR2 ANQGSEA. V lost 1 base, J lost 4 bases, and 3 bases stayed unmatched. The CDR3 runs to 13 residues. The CDR3 DNA reads TGCAGCGTTGAAGGAGGGGACAGGTACGAGCAGTACTTC. This gives the protein CSVEGGDRYEQYF.

The chain has TRBV18 and TRBJ2-3; D perhaps matches TRBD2 (5 bases). With 0 bases removed from V and 4 bases from J, the gap between germline ends came to 14 bases. The CDR3 has 16 amino acids. CDR1 is KGHSH, CDR2 LQKENI, per germline. CDR3 sequence reads: CASSPPERGPADTQYF. The CDR3 region has the DNA TGTGCCAGCTCACCACCGGAGAGAGGGCCAGCAGATACGCAGTATTTT.

The chain couples TRBV30 to TRBJ1-2; no clear D gene. Trimming left V 2 bases short and J 6 bases short, with 10 bases between. CDR1 and CDR2 (germline): GTSNPN, SVGIG (reference sequence). This CDR3 is built from 12 residues. The CDR3 here is CAWSPGHHGYTF. For the CDR3, the DNA is TGTGCCTGGAGTCCTGGTCATCATGGCTACACCTTC.

This clonotype occurred many times. The chain is built from TRBV5-6 and TRBJ1-2, with TRBD1 matching over 7 bases. Per germline, CDR1 SGHDT and CDR2 YYEEEE. With V trimmed by 5 bases and J by 2 bases, 6 bases remained unmatched. The CDR3 contains 14 residues. CDR3: CASRLGQVNYGYTF. The CDR3 DNA reads as TGTGCCAGCAGGCTCGGACAGGTCAACTATGGCTACACCTTC.

This clonotype was found many times. This chain links TRBV3-1 with TRBJ1-2; D gene ambiguous. The CDR3 spans 17 residues. CDR1 and CDR2 (germline): LGHDT, YNNKEL (reference sequence). V was pared by 3 bases and J by 1 base, with 18 bases between. Written as DNA, the CDR3 is TGTGCCAGCAGCCAGACCTTTTCGGGCGTTGGTAACTATGGCTACACCTTC. It encodes CASSQTFSGVGNYGYTF.

This sequence joins TRBV7-8 and TRBJ2-2, with 11 bases matching TRBD1. In germline, CDR1 is SGHVS, CDR2 FQNEAQ. V lost 1 base to trimming and J lost 6 bases; unmatched junction nucleotides: 1. The CDR3 has 15 residues. CDR3 amino acids: CASSLGDRGAGELFF. The CDR3 region has the DNA TGTGCCAGCAGCTTAGGGGACAGGGGGGCCGGGGAGCTGTTTTTT. Combining the CDR3 with reference TRBV7-8 and TRBJ2-2 gives the whole variable domain GAGVSQSPRYKVAKRGQDVALRCDPISGHVSLFWYQQALGQGPEFLTYFQNEAQLDKSGLPSDRFFAERPEGSVSTLKIQRTQQEDSAVYLCASSLGDRGAGELFFGEGSRLTVL.

This clonotype was observed at least ten times. This sequence joins TRBV11-3 and TRBJ2-7; D gene uncertain. V was pared by 2 bases and J by 2 bases, with 7 bases between. The CDR3 has 13 amino acids. In germline, CDR1 is SGHNT, CDR2 YENEEA. Here the CDR3 DNA reads TGTGCCAGCAGCTTAAACCATCCCTACGAGCAGTACTTC. This translates into CASSLNHPYEQYF.

This clonotype was found many times. The chain uses TRBV12-3 or TRBV12-4 and TRBJ2-7; no clear D gene. Trimming pared 5 bases from V and 3 bases from J, leaving 17 bases between. The CDR3 has 15 residues. In DNA form, the CDR3 reads TGTGCCAGCAGTCCCCGCCCGGGCAGAATCTACGAGCAGTACTTC. This codes for CASSPRPGRIYEQYF.

This clonotype was seen more than once but under ten times. V gene TRBV7-2 combines with J gene TRBJ1-2; TRBD1 matches 10 bases. The CDR3 sequence is 19 residues long. V gave up 0 bases and J gave up 2 bases; unmatched junction bases: 12. Germline V gives CDR1 SGHTA, CDR2 FQGNSA. In nucleotides, the CDR3 is TGTGCCAGCAGCTTAGCCCGCTCGATACGGGACAGGGGCAACTATGGCTACACCTTC. It is translated as CASSLARSIRDRGNYGYTF.

In this sample, this clonotype turned up a few times. This chain uses TRBV6-6 with TRBJ1-3; TRBD1 is a possible D gene (6 bases). This CDR3 region has 16 residues. Germline loops: CDR1 MNHNY, CDR2 SVGAGI (reference sequence). The V end was cut by 7 bases, the J end by 0 bases, with 16 bases between. CDR3 protein: CASIVGQISSGNTIYF. The CDR3 nucleotides are TGTGCCAGCATAGTCGGACAGATAAGCTCTGGAAACACCATATATTTT.

The chain is built from TRBV20-1 and TRBJ2-7; possible D gene TRBD1, 6 bases. V lost 4 bases and J lost 5, with 9 bases in between. CDR3 length: 11 amino acids. The germline gives CDR1 DFQATT, CDR2 SNEGSKA (reference sequence). The CDR3 DNA follows: TGCAGTGCTACTACAGGGAACGAGCAGTACTTC. Translating gives CSATTGNEQYF.

Concerning this clonotype itself: A much more abundant neighbour one base away suggests this may be a read error. Here the CDR3 omits its conserved ending phenylalanine or tryptophan, so a read error is the likely source. The rearrangement uses TRBV25-1 and TRBJ2-5; 9 positions agree with TRBD2. The CDR3 has 16 residues. In germline, CDR1 is MGHDK, CDR2 SYGVNS. After removal of 6 bases from V and 2 bases from J, the junction contained 10 bases not matched to a gene. The CDR3 here is CASSPDLTSGQETQYS. As DNA, the CDR3 is TGTGCCAGCAGCCCAGATTTGACTAGCGGACAAGAGACCCAGTACTCC.

Only a few counts were recorded for this clonotype. The CDR3 coding sequence is TGTGCCAGCAGCGGGGGACCGTTGCGGGACTACGAGCAGTACTTC. Translating gives CASSGGPLRDYEQYF. The chain has TRBV9 and TRBJ2-7, with D possibly matching TRBD2 (6 bases). Germline lookup yields CDR1 SGDLS and CDR2 YYNGEE. Trimming shortened V by 3 bases and J by 3 bases, and 16 bases separated the two germline ends. The CDR3 totals 15 residues.

The rearrangement uses TRBV2 and TRBJ2-3; TRBD1 agrees at 11 bases. V lost 5 bases to trimming and J lost 6 bases; unmatched junction nucleotides: 10. CDR3 size: 16 residues. In germline, CDR1 is SNHLY, CDR2 FYNNEI. CDR3 bases: TGTGCCAGCAGTAGAGCCCGGACAGGGGGCAGGGATACGCAGTATTTT. Its translation: CASSRARTGGRDTQYF.

This clonotype was picked up a small number of times. V gene TRBV10-1 combines with J gene TRBJ2-3; D call uncertain. Trimming took 1 base from V and 0 from J, leaving 5 bases between them. Looked up from germline, CDR1 is WNHNN and CDR2 is SYGVQD (reference sequence). The CDR3 has 14 amino acids. CDR3 region: CASSEFPSTDTQYF. The CDR3 DNA sequence: TGCGCCAGCAGTGAGTTCCCCAGCACAGATACGCAGTATTTT.

This clonotype was seen a few times. The chain carries TRBV13 and TRBJ2-7; 9 positions agree with TRBD2. This CDR3 is built from 13 residues. CDR1 is PRHDT and CDR2 is FYEKMQ in the germline V gene (reference sequence). The V and J ends lost 5 bases and 5 bases, in that order; junction bases with no gene match: 4. The CDR3 is CASSGLAKNEQYF. The CDR3 nucleotides are TGTGCCAGCAGCGGACTAGCGAAGAACGAGCAGTACTTC.

This clonotype appeared a few times. The rearrangement uses TRBV20-1 and TRBJ1-2; D perhaps matches TRBD1 (6 bases). V was pared by 5 bases and J by 8 bases, with 15 bases between. This CDR3 spans 12 amino acids. Germline CDR1 is DFQATT and CDR2 is SNEGSKA (reference sequence). In DNA form, the CDR3 reads TGCAGTGCTCGCAGGGGAGGGGACGGCTACACCTTC. It translates to CSARRGGDGYTF.

This clonotype was observed a few times. One end of the junction varies from germline; a read error may be responsible. The CDR3 DNA sequence: TGTGCCAGCAGTTTAGGGGAGGCCAGTACGCAGTATTTT. Translating gives CASSLGEASTQYF. The chain joins TRBV11-2 to TRBJ2-3; weak D call: TRBD2 (6 bases). Germline CDR1 and CDR2: SGHAT and FQNNGV. This CDR3 is built from 13 residues.

At least ten counts were recorded for this clonotype. The chain is built from TRBV29-1 and TRBJ2-3; 8 bases match TRBD1. V lost 6 bases and J lost 6; bases outside the gene matches: 11. From germline, CDR1 is SQVTM and CDR2 ANQGSEA. The CDR3 is 14 residues long. The DNA for the CDR3 is TGCAGCGTGGGGGACAGGTTCAAGGGGGATACGCAGTATTTT. Encoded protein: CSVGDRFKGDTQYF.

This clonotype was found a few times. This sequence joins TRBV28 and TRBJ1-1; D is ambiguous. Deletions cut 5 bases from V and 5 bases from J, with 12 bases between. CDR3 length: 13 residues. Per the germline V gene, CDR1 is MDHEN and CDR2 is SYDVKM. The CDR3 is CASSTVTQTEAFF. The CDR3 DNA sequence: TGTGCCAGCAGTACCGTTACCCAAACTGAAGCTTTCTTT.

This clonotype occurred many times. The chain recombines TRBV11-2 with TRBJ2-3; 14 nucleotides match TRBD2. Per the germline V gene, CDR1 is SGHAT and CDR2 is FQNNGV. This CDR3 is 15 amino acids long. The J segment lost 8 bases and the V segment lost 3 bases, leaving 4 bases of the junction unmatched. The chain's CDR3 is CASSLGLAGVGTQYF. The CDR3, as DNA: TGTGCCAGCAGCTTGGGACTAGCGGGAGTAGGTACGCAGTATTTT. Filled out from reference TRBV11-2 and TRBJ2-3, the complete variable domain reads EAGVAQSPRYKIIEKRQSVAFWCNPISGHATLYWYQQILGQGPKLLIQFQNNGVVDDSQLPKDRFSAERLKGVDSTLKIQPAKLEDSAVYLCASSLGLAGVGTQYFGPGTRLTVL.

The gene calls are TRBV5-1 and TRBJ1-2; 7 bases agree with TRBD1. Germline V gene data show CDR1 as SGHRS and CDR2 as YFSETQ. V gave up 4 bases and J gave up 5 bases; unmatched junction bases: 11. CDR3 length: 15 residues. In DNA, the CDR3 is TGCGCCAGCAGCCTCGCTCGACAGGGTAATTATGGCTACACCTTC. It specifies CASSLARQGNYGYTF.

In its sample, this clonotype was seen a few times. This chain uses TRBV4-2 with TRBJ2-7, with D possibly TRBD2 on 5 matching bases. Germline CDR1 LGHNA, CDR2 YNFKEQ. This CDR3 has 15 residues. The V gene lost 0 bases and the J gene lost 0 bases, with 9 bases spanning the gap. CDR3 protein: CASSQDIGISYEQYF. For the CDR3, the DNA is TGTGCCAGCAGCCAAGATATCGGGATCTCCTACGAGCAGTACTTC.

This clonotype has more than one count but fewer than ten. CDR3 loop: CSARGDSLYEQYF. The CDR3 DNA sequence: TGCAGTGCTAGGGGGGACAGCCTTTACGAGCAGTACTTC. This rearrangement joins TRBV20-1 to TRBJ2-7; 7 bases line up with TRBD1. Germline CDR1 reads DFQATT; CDR2 reads SNEGSKA (reference sequence). CDR3 length equals 13 residues. The V segment lost 3 bases and the J segment 4 bases; nucleotides outside the gene matches: 6.

This clonotype occurred many times. CDR3 region: CASSLLAEGYNEQFF. The CDR3 region has the DNA TGTGCCAGCAGTCTGTTAGCGGAAGGGTACAATGAGCAGTTCTTC. The V and J genes are TRBV28 and TRBJ2-1, with a weak D call TRBD2 (6 bases). The V gene's germline CDR1 is MDHEN and CDR2 SYDVKM. V was cut by 5 bases and J by 4 bases, with 15 bases left in between. This CDR3 has 15 amino acids.

This clonotype was found many times. The CDR3 protein is CASSVEGTSGYEQYF. DNA of the CDR3: TGTGCCAGCAGCGTAGAAGGGACTAGCGGTTACGAGCAGTACTTC. The genes are TRBV9 and TRBJ2-7; TRBD2 aligns across 11 bases. Germline CDR1 reads SGDLS; CDR2 reads YYNGEE. This CDR3 is 15 amino acids long. J was trimmed by 4 bases and V by 0 bases; bases with no gene match: 3.

This clonotype showed up many times. This chain uses TRBV4-2 with TRBJ2-1; 12 bases agree with TRBD2. This CDR3 spans 16 amino acids. CDR1 LGHNA and CDR2 YNFKEQ come from the germline V gene. J gave up 8 bases and V 0 bases, and 5 bases lay outside the gene matches. The CDR3 reads CASSQELAGGPDEQFF. CDR3 DNA: TGTGCCAGCAGCCAAGAACTAGCGGGGGGACCTGATGAGCAGTTCTTC.

The chain is built from TRBV28 and TRBJ2-1; TRBD2 might be the D (6 bases). The V end was cut by 8 bases, the J end by 0 bases, with 14 bases between. This CDR3 comprises 15 residues. Germline CDR1 is MDHEN and CDR2 is SYDVKM. The CDR3 nucleotides are TGTGCCAGCTTGTCGTCAGCGGGCTCCTACAATGAGCAGTTCTTC. Translating gives CASLSSAGSYNEQFF.

V usage is TRBV2 and J usage is TRBJ1-1, with TRBD1 as a possible D gene (5 bases). V was clipped by 4 bases and J by 1 base, with 10 bases between them. This CDR3 is built from 14 residues. The germline CDR1 and CDR2 sequences are SNHLY and FYNNEI. The CDR3 bases are TGTGCCAGCAGTGTGAGGACAACGAACACTGAAGCTTTCTTT. Protein: CASSVRTTNTEAFF.

In this sample, this clonotype turned up a few times. The V call is TRBV6-5, the J call TRBJ1-6, with 7 bases aligning to TRBD1. Trimming took 2 bases from V and 9 from J; bases not matched to a gene: 4. From germline, CDR1 is MNHEY and CDR2 SVGAGI. The CDR3 extends over 14 amino acids. DNA for the CDR3: TGTGCCAGCAGTTACCGACAGGGTTCTTCACCCCTCCACTTT. It encodes CASSYRQGSSPLHF.